This TCR beta chain came from a study of beta chain features in type 1 diabetes. This clone was detected only a few times. The antigen is not known. This CDR3 spans 12 amino acids. Germline V CDR1 and CDR2: GTSNPN, SVGIG (reference sequence). V was trimmed by 2 bases and J by 5 bases, leaving 6 bases between them. General study points: More deletions and fewer insertions at VDJ junctions were seen in type 1 diabetes patients. Naive, central memory and Treg TCRB repertoires appeared more alike in patients than in healthy donors. Shorter TCRB CDR3s, moderately but significantly so, were found in Type 1 diabetes patients in all four CD4+ subsets. Patients and controls would share equally any PCR tilt toward shorter templates.

Expressed TCRB transcripts were sequenced because the entire RNA isolate underwent reverse transcription. Some clones are missing from TCRdb's copy, which holds only in-frame ones; the method was immunoSEQ multiplex PCR. The table shows about 180,000 clones, with over 6% occurring only once. The receptor was isolated from a man younger than 30 with type 1 diabetes. Sequenced input: central memory CD4+ T cells from blood. The chain is built from TRBV30 and TRBJ2-2; unclear D gene. CDR3 in amino acids: CAWSSNTGELFF. CDR3 DNA: TGTGCCTGGAGTTCAAATACCGGGGAGCTGTTTTTT.